The 32 T cell receptor beta chains presented below share a single source sample, sequenced in a study of PD-L1 blockade in urothelial cancer. Sequencing used immunoSEQ multiplex PCR; TCRdb keeps in-frame clones, though not all of them. Of 35,000 or so clones in the sample, roughly 84% were seen once. Noted time point: peripheral blood 6 weeks after treatment start. Here the sequenced sample was PBMCs, taken around atezolizumab (anti-PD-L1) treatment. The receptors were gathered from a man aged 35 to 55 with urothelial cancer.

The gene calls are TRBV11-3 and TRBJ2-7; D not certain. Deletions cut 5 bases from V and 2 bases from J, with 25 bases between. CDR3 length: 18 amino acids. CDR1 and CDR2 (germline): SGHNT, YENEEA. This chain's CDR3 is CASSPPSDKVPLPYEQYF. CDR3 in DNA: TGTGCCAGCAGCCCACCCAGTGATAAAGTCCCCTTGCCCTACGAGCAGTACTTC. The whole variable domain, remainder taken from reference TRBV11-3 and TRBJ2-7, is EAGVVQSPRYKIIEKKQPVAFWCNPISGHNTLYWYLQNLGQGPELLIRYENEEAVDDSQLPKDRFSAERLKGVDSTLKIQPAELGDSAVYLCASSPPSDKVPLPYEQYFGPGTRLTVT.

The chain uses TRBV5-5 and TRBJ2-7; 7 bases line up with TRBD2. Germline loops: CDR1 SGHKS, CDR2 YYEKEE (reference sequence). V trimming: 0 bases; J trimming: 2 bases; junction bases outside the gene matches: 5. This CDR3 is built from 15 residues. The CDR3, as DNA: TGTGCCAGCAGCTTGGCCCTAGCGGCCCCCTACGAGCAGTACTTC. Its protein product is CASSLALAAPYEQYF.

CDR3 sequence reads: CASSEAPAGGYEQYF. The CDR3 region has the DNA TGTGCCAGCAGTGAAGCGCCAGCGGGAGGGTACGAGCAGTACTTC. V gene TRBV6-1 combines with J gene TRBJ2-7, with TRBD2 identical over 10 bases. Germline CDR1 is MNHNS and CDR2 is SASEGT. CDR3 length equals 15 residues. V lost 0 bases, J lost 4 bases, and 3 bases stayed unmatched.

A single count supports this clone. This chain joins TRBV7-8 and TRBJ2-3; no reliable D call. V shed 5 bases and J shed 1 base, with 4 bases lying between them. The germline V gene encodes CDR1 SGHVS and CDR2 FQNEAQ. The CDR3 is made up of 12 amino acids. This CDR3 reads CASSLRTDTQYF. CDR3 nucleotides: TGTGCCAGCAGCCTACGCACAGATACGCAGTATTTT.

The chain carries TRBV25-1 and TRBJ2-1, with TRBD2 identical over 8 bases. Germline V gene lookup returns CDR1 MGHDK and CDR2 SYGVNS. V dropped 0 bases and J dropped 4; count of bases not matched to a gene: 8. The CDR3 is 17 amino acids. This CDR3 is CASSEYEAGVRYNEQFF. The CDR3 DNA reads as TGTGCCAGCAGTGAATATGAAGCGGGAGTGCGATACAATGAGCAGTTCTTC.

The V call is TRBV5-6, the J call TRBJ2-3, with D possibly being TRBD2 (6 bases). The CDR3 sequence is 14 residues long. In germline, CDR1 is SGHDT, CDR2 YYEEEE. Trimming removed 5 bases from V and 4 bases from J, with 14 bases in between. The CDR3 DNA sequence: TGTGCCAGCAGTGCAGGACCGGGAGCAGATACGCAGTATTTT. It codes for CASSAGPGADTQYF.

The V call is TRBV5-1, the J call TRBJ2-1; 7 nucleotides align to TRBD2. Germline CDR1 reads SGHRS; CDR2 reads YFSETQ. The length of the CDR3 is 14 residues. The junction had 5 bases not matched to a gene; V was cut back by 3 bases and J by 5 bases. The CDR3 here is CASSSISGNNEQFF. CDR3 DNA: TGCGCCAGCAGCTCCATAAGCGGGAACAATGAGCAGTTCTTC.

This clone has more than one count but fewer than ten. V gene TRBV27 combines with J gene TRBJ1-5; 8 bases are a match to TRBD1. This CDR3 is 14 amino acids long. Looked up from germline, CDR1 is MNHEY and CDR2 is SMNVEV (reference sequence). After removal of 6 bases from V and 3 bases from J, the junction contained 4 bases not matched to a gene. CDR3 in amino acids: CASSPGGPNQPQHF. The CDR3 DNA reads TGTGCCAGCAGCCCAGGGGGCCCCAATCAGCCCCAGCATTTT.

This chain uses TRBV5-4 with TRBJ1-2; D remains unclear. CDR3 length: 14 residues. Germline loops: CDR1 SGHNT, CDR2 YYREEE (reference sequence). V lost 4 bases, J lost 8 bases, and 18 bases lay in between. The DNA of the CDR3 is TGTGCCAGCAGCCCACCCGAGCTTTCAGGAGGCTACACCTTC. Translation gives CASSPPELSGGYTF.

The chain combines TRBV11-2 with TRBJ2-5; D might be TRBD2 (5 bases). V was pared by 0 bases and J by 6 bases, with 17 bases between. Germline V lookup: CDR1 SGHAT, CDR2 FQNNGV. This CDR3 region has 16 residues. This CDR3 is CASSLEPASPGKTQYF. Written as DNA, the CDR3 is TGTGCCAGCAGCTTAGAGCCAGCAAGTCCGGGAAAGACCCAGTACTTC.

This rearrangement joins TRBV5-1 to TRBJ2-7, with a weak D call TRBD2 (6 bases). The CDR3 is 16 residues long. Trimming took 4 bases from V and 0 from J, leaving 17 bases between them. The germline V gene encodes CDR1 SGHRS and CDR2 YFSETQ. The CDR3 sequence is CASSPQTSTGSYEQYF. For the CDR3, the DNA is TGCGCCAGCAGCCCCCAAACTAGCACCGGCTCCTACGAGCAGTACTTC. Filled out from reference TRBV5-1 and TRBJ2-7, the complete variable domain reads KAGVTQTPRYLIKTRGQQVTLSCSPISGHRSVSWYQQTPGQGLQFLFEYFSETQRNKGNFPGRFSGRQFSNSRSEMNVSTLELGDSALYLCASSPQTSTGSYEQYFGPGTRLTVT.

This sequence joins TRBV9 and TRBJ2-1; TRBD2 matches at 13 bases. This CDR3 spans 16 amino acids. V trimming: 3 bases; J trimming: 7 bases; junction bases outside the gene matches: 7. Germline CDR1 SGDLS, CDR2 YYNGEE. CDR3 region: CASSARLAGGYNEQFF. The CDR3, as DNA: TGTGCCAGCAGCGCACGACTAGCGGGAGGCTATAATGAGCAGTTCTTC. The full variable domain, its missing parts supplied by reference TRBV9 and TRBJ2-1, is DSGVTQTPKHLITATGQRVTLRCSPRSGDLSVYWYQQSLDQGLQFLIQYYNGEERAKGNILERFSAQQFPDLHSELNLSSLELGDSALYFCASSARLAGGYNEQFFGPGTRLTVL.

V gene TRBV11-2 combines with J gene TRBJ2-1; no definite D call. The CDR3 totals 12 residues. Per germline, CDR1 SGHAT and CDR2 FQNNGV. V was shortened by 5 bases and J by 5 bases, with 7 bases between the two germline ends. In DNA form, the CDR3 reads TGTGCCAGCAGCCGGTCGGACAATGAGCAGTTCTTC. Its translation is CASSRSDNEQFF.

This clone was observed a single time. The chain combines TRBV19 with TRBJ1-5; tentative D call: TRBD1 (5 bases). V was shortened by 3 bases and J by 1 base, with 7 bases between the two germline ends. CDR1 and CDR2 (germline): LNHDA, SQIVND (reference sequence). CDR3 size: 14 residues. DNA of the CDR3: TGTGCCAGTAGTATGCGGGGGAGCAATCAGCCCCAGCATTTT. The encoded protein is CASSMRGSNQPQHF.

J is TRBJ2-7 and V is TRBV10-2; tentative D call: TRBD1 (6 bases). The CDR3 covers 14 residues. Germline CDR1 reads WSHSY; CDR2 reads SAAADI. Between the trimmed V and J ends, which lost 8 bases and 3 bases, there was a span of 17 bases. The CDR3 region is CASRLLDSGYEQYF. The CDR3 DNA is TGCGCCAGCCGTCTATTGGACAGCGGCTACGAGCAGTACTTC.

This chain connects TRBV28 to TRBJ2-1; possible D gene TRBD2, 7 bases. Germline CDR1 MDHEN, CDR2 SYDVKM. The CDR3 totals 14 residues. Trimming removed 7 bases at V and 7 bases at J, with 17 bases between. This CDR3 reads CASIRGGGANEQFF. In nucleotides, the CDR3 is TGTGCCAGCATCCGAGGGGGGGGAGCGAATGAGCAGTTCTTC.

The gene calls are TRBV6-4 and TRBJ2-3; the D gene is possibly TRBD2 (6 bases). The CDR3 has 16 residues. CDR1 is MRHNA, CDR2 SNTAGT, per germline. Trimming cost V 0 bases and J 0 bases, with 10 bases left between them. The DNA for the CDR3 is TGTGCCAGCAGTGACTCGGCTAGCGCTAGCACAGATACGCAGTATTTT. Residues: CASSDSASASTDTQYF.

This clone appeared once. V gene TRBV10-1 combines with J gene TRBJ2-2; perhaps TRBD2 as D (5 bases). Trimming shortened V by 3 bases and J by 1 base, and 9 bases separated the two germline ends. CDR1 is WNHNN and CDR2 is SYGVQD in the germline V gene (reference sequence). The CDR3 covers 15 residues. The CDR3 sequence is CASSERTLNTGELFF. In DNA form, the CDR3 reads TGCGCCAGCAGTGAAAGGACTTTGAACACCGGGGAGCTGTTTTTT.

This sequence joins TRBV7-9 and TRBJ2-1; 8 positions agree with TRBD2. This CDR3 contains 17 residues. Germline CDR1 reads SEHNR; CDR2 reads FQNEAQ (reference sequence). V lost 2 bases to trimming and J lost 3 bases; unmatched junction nucleotides: 9. CDR3 in amino acids: CASSLFGVAGIYNEQFF. The DNA of the CDR3 is TGTGCCAGCAGCTTATTCGGGGTAGCGGGAATCTACAATGAGCAGTTCTTC.

The rearrangement links TRBV27 to TRBJ2-7, with 7 bases aligning to TRBD2. The V gene end was trimmed by 0 bases and the J gene end by 6 bases; junction bases not matched to a gene: 14. In germline, CDR1 is MNHEY, CDR2 SMNVEV (reference sequence). The CDR3 is made up of 17 amino acids. This CDR3 is CASSLSPTSALPSEQYF. Here the CDR3 DNA reads TGTGCCAGCAGTTTATCCCCTACTAGCGCCCTGCCTAGCGAGCAGTACTTC.

V and J are TRBV11-3 and TRBJ1-1, with 11 bases that match TRBD1. V lost 1 base, J lost 6 bases, and 4 bases stayed unmatched. The CDR3 length is 15 residues. Germline V lookup: CDR1 SGHNT, CDR2 YENEEA. CDR3 coding DNA: TGTGCCAGCAGCTTAGGTGGGACAGGGGGATCTGAAGCTTTCTTT. Its translation is CASSLGGTGGSEAFF.

The genes are TRBV28 and TRBJ1-1; 8 nucleotides agree with TRBD1. CDR1 and CDR2 (germline): MDHEN, SYDVKM. CDR3 size: 12 residues. V dropped 6 bases and J dropped 10; count of bases not matched to a gene: 7. The CDR3 DNA is TGTGCCAGCAGCCCCGGGACAGGAACAGCTTTCTTT. This translates into CASSPGTGTAFF.

The chain recombines TRBV18 with TRBJ2-7, with 13 bases aligning to TRBD2. This CDR3 comprises 17 residues. Trimming cost V 6 bases and J 0 bases; bases outside gene matches: 8. Germline CDR1 is KGHSH and CDR2 is LQKENI. The CDR3 region is CASSEPGLAGSSYEQYF. CDR3 sequence (DNA): TGTGCCAGCTCGGAGCCGGGACTAGCGGGGTCCTCCTACGAGCAGTACTTC.

V gene TRBV2 combines with J gene TRBJ1-3; D remains unclear. CDR3 size: 12 residues. V was cut by 5 bases and J by 0 bases, with 2 bases left in between. Looked up from germline, CDR1 is SNHLY and CDR2 is FYNNEI. In DNA form, the CDR3 reads TGTGCCAGCAGTCTCTCTGGAAACACCATATATTTT. This codes for CASSLSGNTIYF. Supplemented by reference TRBV2 and TRBJ1-3, the full variable domain reads EPEVTQTPSHQVTQMGQEVILRCVPISNHLYFYWYRQILGQKVEFLVSFYNNEISEKSEIFDDQFSVERPDGSNFTLKIRSTKLEDSAMYFCASSLSGNTIYFGEGSWLTVV.

The chain couples TRBV28 to TRBJ2-7; D possibly corresponds to TRBD2 (6 bases). V was clipped by 3 bases and J by 6 bases, with 21 bases between them. The CDR3 contains 16 residues. Per germline, CDR1 MDHEN and CDR2 SYDVKM. The CDR3 loop reads CASSFPGGGANLEQYF. CDR3 sequence (DNA): TGTGCCAGCAGTTTCCCTGGAGGAGGGGCGAACCTCGAGCAGTACTTC.

This clone is categorized as large (0.1 to 1%). The rearrangement uses TRBV7-9 and TRBJ1-5; D unclear. Per the germline V gene, CDR1 is SEHNR and CDR2 is FQNEAQ (reference sequence). The CDR3 extends over 13 amino acids. The V gene lost 3 bases and the J gene lost 4 bases, with 7 bases spanning the gap. CDR3 DNA: TGTGCCAGCAGCTTTGACGGGAATCAGCCCCAGCATTTT. Amino acid sequence: CASSFDGNQPQHF.

This clone came up once. The chain is built from TRBV5-1 and TRBJ2-5; D may be TRBD2 (6 bases). V lost 7 bases and J lost 5, with 9 bases in between. This CDR3 contains 11 residues. Germline CDR1 SGHRS, CDR2 YFSETQ. In nucleotides, the CDR3 is TGCGCCAGCTCGGCGGGGGAGACCCAGTACTTC. It translates to CASSAGETQYF. The full variable domain, completed using reference TRBV5-1 and TRBJ2-5, is KAGVTQTPRYLIKTRGQQVTLSCSPISGHRSVSWYQQTPGQGLQFLFEYFSETQRNKGNFPGRFSGRQFSNSRSEMNVSTLELGDSALYLCASSAGETQYFGPGTRLLVL.

The rearrangement uses TRBV27 and TRBJ2-7; TRBD2 agrees at 8 bases. CDR1 and CDR2 from the germline V gene are MNHEY and SMNVEV (reference sequence). V lost 2 bases and J lost 2; bases outside the gene matches: 5. This CDR3 contains 15 residues. The CDR3 is CASSLGGSGTYEQYF. DNA for the CDR3: TGTGCCAGCAGTTTAGGGGGTAGCGGGACCTACGAGCAGTACTTC.

This clone has just a few counts. The rearrangement links TRBV6-1 to TRBJ2-7; D uncertain. Germline-derived CDR1 and CDR2 are MNHNS and SASEGT. With 2 bases removed from V and 3 bases from J, the gap between germline ends came to 14 bases. The CDR3 loop spans 15 amino acids. CDR3 protein: CASSETLGQVYEQYF. The CDR3 DNA reads TGTGCCAGCAGTGAAACTCTCGGTCAGGTCTACGAGCAGTACTTC.

The gene calls are TRBV7-2 and TRBJ2-5; D is undetermined. The V end lost 3 bases, the J end lost 5 bases, and 10 bases lay between the germline ends. This CDR3 is built from 13 residues. CDR1 SGHTA and CDR2 FQGNSA come from the germline V gene. CDR3 protein: CASSFIVEETQYF. In DNA form, the CDR3 reads TGTGCCAGCAGCTTTATAGTAGAGGAGACCCAGTACTTC.

The gene calls are TRBV7-2 and TRBJ2-3; D is perhaps TRBD1 (6 bases). The V end lost 5 bases, the J end lost 5 bases, and 26 bases lay between the germline ends. In germline, CDR1 is SGHTA, CDR2 FQGNSA. CDR3 length equals 18 residues. CDR3 residues: CASSPGLVTVGAGDTQYF. CDR3 coding DNA: TGTGCCAGCAGCCCCGGCTTAGTCACCGTGGGGGCCGGAGATACGCAGTATTTT.

This clone turned up a few times. The J gene is TRBJ2-2, the V gene TRBV14, with D hard to call. Germline lookup yields CDR1 SGHDN and CDR2 FVKESK. The ends were cut back, 1 base at V and 2 bases at J, with 2 bases in the middle. The CDR3 consists of 13 residues. The CDR3 nucleotides read TGTGCCAGCAGCCAAGTAAACACCGGGGAGCTGTTTTTT. Encoded protein: CASSQVNTGELFF. Full variable domain (missing parts from reference TRBV14 and TRBJ2-2): EAGVTQFPSHSVIEKGQTVTLRCDPISGHDNLYWYRRVMGKEIKFLLHFVKESKQDESGMPNNRFLAERTGGTYSTLKVQPAELEDSGVYFCASSQVNTGELFFGEGSRLTVL.